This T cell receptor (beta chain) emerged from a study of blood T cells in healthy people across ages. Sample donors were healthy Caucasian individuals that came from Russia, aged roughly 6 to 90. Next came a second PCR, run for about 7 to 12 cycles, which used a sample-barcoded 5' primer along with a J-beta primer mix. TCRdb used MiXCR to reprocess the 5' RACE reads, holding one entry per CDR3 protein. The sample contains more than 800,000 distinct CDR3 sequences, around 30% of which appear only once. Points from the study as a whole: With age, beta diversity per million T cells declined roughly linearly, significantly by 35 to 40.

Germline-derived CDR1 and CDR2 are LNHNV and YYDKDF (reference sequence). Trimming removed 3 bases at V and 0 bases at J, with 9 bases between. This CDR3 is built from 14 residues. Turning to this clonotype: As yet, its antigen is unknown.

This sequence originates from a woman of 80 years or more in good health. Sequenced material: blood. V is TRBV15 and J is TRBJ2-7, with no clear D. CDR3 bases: TGTGCCACCAGCAGCCTACCGAGCTCCTACGAGCAGTACTTC. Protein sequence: CATSSLPSSYEQYF.